A selection of T cell receptor beta chains follows, all from one sample in a study of T-cell reconstitution after alpha-beta-depleted transplantation in children. Using its own MiXCR run on the PCR reads, TCRdb lists one record per CDR3 protein. This table holds about 400,000 distinct CDR3 sequences, about a sixth found once. The material sequenced was PBMCs, mostly from graft donor cells, taken 360 days after TCRalphabeta/CD19-depleted stem cell transplant. These receptor sequences come from a boy younger than two who had a stem cell transplant for Wiskott-Aldrich syndrome, so the T cells may come from the graft donor. Both conserved end residues are part of each CDR3. Fields, in order: V gene, J gene, clone size, D gene, CDR3 DNA, CDR3 protein. The D gene is left open where the match is weak. For some rows the clone size is stated as once, few or many, or as a class when expanded; others skip it.

v_gene: TRBV6-5
j_gene: TRBJ2-5
abundance: few
d_gene: TRBD1
CDR3nt: TGTGCCAGCAGCTACTGGGGACAGAAACAAGAGACCCAGTACTTC
CDR3aa: CASSYWGQKQETQYF

v_gene: TRBV12-3/TRBV12-4
j_gene: TRBJ1-1
abundance: .
d_gene: .
CDR3nt: TGTGCCAGCAGTGTCGGGACGCCCTTAGGGATGAACACTGAAGCTTTCTTT
CDR3aa: CASSVGTPLGMNTEAFF

v_gene: TRBV20-1
j_gene: TRBJ2-7
abundance: few
d_gene: .
CDR3nt: TGCAGTGCTAGTTATGTCGTAAACGAGCAGTACTTC
CDR3aa: CSASYVVNEQYF

v_gene: TRBV6-1
j_gene: TRBJ2-2
abundance: .
d_gene: .
CDR3nt: TGTGCCAGCAGTGAAGTGGGCAGGGAGAACACCGGGGAGCTGTTTTTT
CDR3aa: CASSEVGRENTGELFF

v_gene: TRBV5-1
j_gene: TRBJ2-1
abundance: .
d_gene: .
CDR3nt: TGCGCCAGCAGCTTTTTGGGGGACCCTGCCAATGAGCAGTTCTTC
CDR3aa: CASSFLGDPANEQFF

v_gene: TRBV10-3
j_gene: TRBJ2-1
abundance: few
d_gene: .
CDR3nt: TGTGCCATCAGTCCCGGACCCGAGCAGTTCTTC
CDR3aa: CAISPGPEQFF

v_gene: TRBV20-1
j_gene: TRBJ2-1
abundance: few
d_gene: TRBD2
CDR3nt: TGCAGTGCTAGATCCTCGACTAGCGAGGGCTACAATGAGCAGTTCTTC
CDR3aa: CSARSSTSEGYNEQFF

v_gene: TRBV5-1
j_gene: TRBJ2-1
abundance: few
d_gene: TRBD2
CDR3nt: TGCGCCAGCAGCTTTAGCGGGGGCTTCTACAATGAGCAGTTCTTC
CDR3aa: CASSFSGGFYNEQFF

v_gene: TRBV7-9
j_gene: TRBJ1-6
abundance: few
d_gene: .
CDR3nt: TGTGCCAGCAATAAGGGGGTTTTGAATTCACCCCTCCACTTT
CDR3aa: CASNKGVLNSPLHF

v_gene: TRBV7-8
j_gene: TRBJ1-2
abundance: .
d_gene: .
CDR3nt: TGTGCCAGCAGCTTAAGCCTGCCGAAGCGGGGCTACACCTTC
CDR3aa: CASSLSLPKRGYTF

v_gene: TRBV4-2
j_gene: TRBJ2-5
abundance: many
d_gene: TRBD2
CDR3nt: TGTGCCAGCAGCCAAAGTCCTCTAGCGGGGGAAGAGACCCAGTACTTC
CDR3aa: CASSQSPLAGEETQYF

v_gene: TRBV4-1
j_gene: TRBJ2-7
abundance: .
d_gene: TRBD1
CDR3nt: TGCGCCAGCAGCCCATGGACAGGGGAGGCCTACGAGCAGTACTTC
CDR3aa: CASSPWTGEAYEQYF

v_gene: TRBV2
j_gene: TRBJ2-3
abundance: .
d_gene: TRBD1
CDR3nt: TGTGCCAGCAGTGAACTTTGGACAGGCCATACCACAGATACGCAGTATTTT
CDR3aa: CASSELWTGHTTDTQYF

v_gene: TRBV10-3
j_gene: TRBJ2-5
abundance: few
d_gene: TRBD2
CDR3nt: TGTGCCATCCGGACTAGCGGCCAAGAGACCCAGTACTTC
CDR3aa: CAIRTSGQETQYF

v_gene: TRBV7-7
j_gene: TRBJ2-1
abundance: few
d_gene: .
CDR3nt: TGTGCCAGCAGCTTAGCCAGCAGCAATGAGCAGTTCTTC
CDR3aa: CASSLASSNEQFF

v_gene: TRBV5-5
j_gene: TRBJ2-1
abundance: .
d_gene: .
CDR3nt: TGTGCCAGCAGCTTGGATCCCTGGGAGCTCTCCTACAATGAGCAGTTCTTC
CDR3aa: CASSLDPWELSYNEQFF

v_gene: TRBV14
j_gene: TRBJ2-7
abundance: few
d_gene: .
CDR3nt: TGTGCCAGCAGCCACCGCCCGAGGCAGGACACCTCCTACGAGCAGTACTTC
CDR3aa: CASSHRPRQDTSYEQYF

v_gene: TRBV18
j_gene: TRBJ2-7
abundance: few
d_gene: .
CDR3nt: TGTGCCAGCTCACCGCAGCGGGTCTACGAGCAGTACTTC
CDR3aa: CASSPQRVYEQYF

v_gene: TRBV29-1
j_gene: TRBJ2-2
abundance: .
d_gene: TRBD2
CDR3nt: TGCAGCGTTAATGAGCGGGGTGGCGGGGAGCTGTTTTTT
CDR3aa: CSVNERGGGELFF

v_gene: TRBV11-3
j_gene: TRBJ2-1
abundance: few
d_gene: .
CDR3nt: TGTGCCAGCAGCTTAGGGGGTAGCGCGGTCAATGAGCAGTTCTTC
CDR3aa: CASSLGGSAVNEQFF

v_gene: TRBV12-3/TRBV12-4
j_gene: TRBJ2-3
abundance: .
d_gene: .
CDR3nt: TGTGCCAGCAGTTTTGGGCGGAACTTACGCACAGATACGCAGTATTTT
CDR3aa: CASSFGRNLRTDTQYF

v_gene: TRBV28
j_gene: TRBJ2-3
abundance: .
d_gene: .
CDR3nt: TGTGCCAGCAGCCAAGGGGGGGCTAGCACAGATACGCAGTATTTT
CDR3aa: CASSQGGASTDTQYF

v_gene: TRBV24-1
j_gene: TRBJ2-3
abundance: .
d_gene: .
CDR3nt: TGTGCCACCAGTGTCGCTGTCGCGTCCAAGTCTAGCACAGATACGCAGTATTTT
CDR3aa: CATSVAVASKSSTDTQYF

v_gene: TRBV29-1
j_gene: TRBJ2-2
abundance: .
d_gene: TRBD2
CDR3nt: TGCAGCGTGCCCAAGCGGGAGAACACCGGGGAGCTGTTTTTT
CDR3aa: CSVPKRENTGELFF

v_gene: TRBV30
j_gene: TRBJ1-6
abundance: few
d_gene: .
CDR3nt: TGTGCCTGGAGTTTTGCTAATTCACCCCTCCACTTT
CDR3aa: CAWSFANSPLHF

v_gene: TRBV24-1
j_gene: TRBJ1-5
abundance: few
d_gene: .
CDR3nt: TGTGCCACCAGTGTAGGGGGGGTGACGAGCAATCAGCCCCAGCATTTT
CDR3aa: CATSVGGVTSNQPQHF

v_gene: TRBV5-1
j_gene: TRBJ2-5
abundance: .
d_gene: .
CDR3nt: TGCGCCAGCCGCGGACAATGGCAAGAGACCCAGTACTTC
CDR3aa: CASRGQWQETQYF

v_gene: TRBV5-1
j_gene: TRBJ2-1
abundance: few
d_gene: TRBD2
CDR3nt: TGCGCCAGCAGCTTGCGGCGGGAGGGCCCCTACAATGAGCAGTTCTTC
CDR3aa: CASSLRREGPYNEQFF

v_gene: TRBV28
j_gene: TRBJ2-7
abundance: .
d_gene: .
CDR3nt: TGTGCCAGCAGCCCCGGGCTGACTAGGGAGCAGTACTTC
CDR3aa: CASSPGLTREQYF

v_gene: TRBV7-9
j_gene: TRBJ2-1
abundance: few
d_gene: .
CDR3nt: TGTGCCAGCAGCTTAGTAGGAGGGAACAATGAGCAGTTCTTC
CDR3aa: CASSLVGGNNEQFF

v_gene: TRBV5-1
j_gene: TRBJ2-1
abundance: many
d_gene: .
CDR3nt: TGCGCCAGCAGCTTGGATCGGCCGGACTACAATGAGCAGTTCTTC
CDR3aa: CASSLDRPDYNEQFF

v_gene: TRBV6-5
j_gene: TRBJ2-1
abundance: few
d_gene: TRBD1
CDR3nt: TGTGCCAGCAGTTGGCGACAGGGTAGGGATGAGCAGTTCTTC
CDR3aa: CASSWRQGRDEQFF